This T cell receptor beta chain was sequenced during a study of cytomegalovirus exposure and HLA in healthy donors. The study, taken as a whole, reports: The HLA-A and HLA-B alleles of most subjects were reportedly predicted accurately from TCR beta sequences. Sequencing artifact likely explains a cluster of highly shared sequence variants. Presence/absence results assume similar sequencing depth per donor, which may not hold. It was 164 TCR beta chains that were listed as cytomegalovirus-associated.

With respect to this clone: Its antigen is currently unknown.

Vbeta (60) and Jbeta (13) primers were used in the PCR. Some clones are missing from TCRdb's copy, which holds only in-frame ones; the method was immunoSEQ multiplex PCR. The sample table includes 38,000 or so clones. Per germline, CDR1 SEHNR and CDR2 FQNEAQ (reference sequence). V lost 1 base and J lost 5; bases outside the gene matches: 5. The CDR3 covers 14 residues. The clonotype originates from a man aged 40-55 years in good health and CMV-seropositive. The sample taken for sequencing was PBMCs. The chain joins TRBV7-9 to TRBJ2-7, with 7 bases aligning to TRBD2. The CDR3 DNA sequence: TGTGCCAGCAGCTTAGTTGCGGGAGACAACGAGCAGTACTTC. It specifies CASSLVAGDNEQYF. Drawing the rest from reference TRBV7-9 and TRBJ2-7, the complete variable domain is DTGVSQNPRHKITKRGQNVTFRCDPISEHNRLYWYRQTLGQGPEFLTYFQNEAQLEKSRLLSDRFSAERPKGSFSTLEIQRTEQGDSAMYLCASSLVAGDNEQYFGPGTRLTVT.